One sample yielded the 9 T cell receptor beta chains listed below, sequenced in a study of blood T cells in healthy people across ages. For the second PCR, which ran for about 6 to 12 cycles, a sample-barcoded 5' primer and a J-beta primer mix were used. Each CDR3 protein gets one entry after TCRdb re-called the 5' RACE reads with MiXCR. Among some 790,000 distinct CDR3 sequences, about 28% were seen once, and the ten largest hold 15% to 20%. The specimen was blood. All receptors come from a woman aged 80 or over in good health.

The genes are TRBV7-2 and TRBJ2-1; tentative D call: TRBD1 (5 bases). The CDR3 contains 14 residues. Trimming took 4 bases from V and 2 from J, leaving 9 bases between them. Per the germline V gene, CDR1 is SGHTA and CDR2 is FQGNSA. DNA for the CDR3: TGTGCCAGCAGCTCGCAGGGAACCTACAATGAGCAGTTCTTC. Amino acids: CASSSQGTYNEQFF.

The chain has TRBV7-6 and TRBJ2-1; 9 positions agree with TRBD2. The J segment lost 5 bases and the V segment lost 7 bases, leaving 12 bases of the junction unmatched. Germline V gives CDR1 SGHVS, CDR2 FNYEAQ. The CDR3 runs 16 residues. CDR3: CASTSHGTSKDNEQFF. The CDR3 DNA follows: TGTGCCAGCACGTCTCACGGGACTAGCAAAGACAATGAGCAGTTCTTC.

Ten or more counts support this clonotype. The chain couples TRBV4-3 to TRBJ1-2, with D maybe TRBD1 (6 bases). V lost 4 bases and J 5 bases, leaving 20 bases between the germline ends. This CDR3 has 16 residues. In germline, CDR1 is LGHNA, CDR2 YSLEER. The CDR3 loop reads CASSLTSNRVQYGYTF. CDR3 sequence (DNA): TGCGCCAGCAGCCTTACTTCGAACAGGGTGCAGTATGGCTACACCTTC.

With respect to this clonotype: It may be a read error: a sequence one base away is much more abundant. V usage is TRBV11-2 and J usage is TRBJ2-3; TRBD1 is a possible D gene (5 bases). The germline V and J ends were trimmed by 4 bases and 8 bases, with 16 bases remaining between them. Germline lookup yields CDR1 SGHAT and CDR2 FQNNGV. The CDR3 runs 14 residues. CDR3 in DNA: TGTGCCAGCAGCTCCCGAGGACAATTAGGTACGCAGTATTTT. Translating gives CASSSRGQLGTQYF.

As regards this clonotype: Since a much larger clone is just one base distant, this may be a read error. This chain links TRBV29-1 with TRBJ2-7; tentative D call: TRBD2 (6 bases). Looked up from germline, CDR1 is SQVTM and CDR2 is ANQGSEA. The CDR3 sequence is 13 residues long. V was shortened by 7 bases and J by 7 bases, with 20 bases between the two germline ends. The CDR3 here is CSASDREYNEQYF. The CDR3 DNA reads TGCAGCGCCTCTGACCGGGAGTACAATGAGCAGTACTTC.

Worth noting for this clonotype: A much larger clone differs by one base, so this may be a read error. This chain connects TRBV4-3 to TRBJ2-1, with D tentatively TRBD1 (6 bases). The CDR3 sequence is 16 residues long. Germline V gene data show CDR1 as LGHNA and CDR2 as YSLEER. The CDR3 loop reads CASSQESRGSYDEQFF. The CDR3 DNA follows: TGCGCCAGCAGCCAAGAAAGCAGGGGATCCTACGATGAGCAGTTCTTC.

This clonotype was observed a handful of times. The rearrangement joins TRBV28 to TRBJ1-2; possible D gene TRBD1, 5 bases. Trimming cost V 6 bases and J 8 bases, with 22 bases left between them. From germline, CDR1 is MDHEN and CDR2 SYDVKM. CDR3 length: 15 amino acids. The DNA for the CDR3 is TGTGCCAGCAGAGCGGGACCGCTAACTCAAGTGGGCTACACCTTC. As protein: CASRAGPLTQVGYTF.

This clonotype was detected a few times. The CDR3 region is CSARDSRTNADTQYF. CDR3 nucleotide sequence: TGCAGTGCTAGAGATAGCAGGACTAACGCAGATACGCAGTATTTT. This chain joins TRBV20-1 and TRBJ2-3; perhaps TRBD2 as D (6 bases). Germline CDR1 DFQATT, CDR2 SNEGSKA (reference sequence). CDR3 length: 15 amino acids. V was cut by 0 bases and J by 4 bases, with 14 bases left in between.

This clonotype was found a few times. This sequence joins TRBV6-1 and TRBJ1-1, with D uncertain. This CDR3 region has 15 residues. The ends were cut back, 6 bases at V and 2 bases at J, with 16 bases in the middle. CDR1 is MNHNS, CDR2 SASEGT, per germline. Written as DNA, the CDR3 is TGTGCCAGCAGGACCCTTCAGACGGGAAACACTGAAGCTTTCTTT. It is translated as CASRTLQTGNTEAFF.